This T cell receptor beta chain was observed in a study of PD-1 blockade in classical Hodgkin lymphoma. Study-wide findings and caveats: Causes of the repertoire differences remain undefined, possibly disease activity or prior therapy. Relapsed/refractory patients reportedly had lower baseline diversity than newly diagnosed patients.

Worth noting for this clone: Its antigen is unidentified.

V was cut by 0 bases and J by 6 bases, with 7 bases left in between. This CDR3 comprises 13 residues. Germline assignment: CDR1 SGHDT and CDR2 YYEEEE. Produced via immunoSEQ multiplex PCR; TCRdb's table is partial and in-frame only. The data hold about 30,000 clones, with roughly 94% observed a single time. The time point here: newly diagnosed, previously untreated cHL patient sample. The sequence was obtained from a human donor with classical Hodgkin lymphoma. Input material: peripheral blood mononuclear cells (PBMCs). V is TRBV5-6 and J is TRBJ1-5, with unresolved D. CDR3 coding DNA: TGTGCCAGCAGCTTGGATCTAGGTCAGCCCCAGCATTTT. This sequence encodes CASSLDLGQPQHF.